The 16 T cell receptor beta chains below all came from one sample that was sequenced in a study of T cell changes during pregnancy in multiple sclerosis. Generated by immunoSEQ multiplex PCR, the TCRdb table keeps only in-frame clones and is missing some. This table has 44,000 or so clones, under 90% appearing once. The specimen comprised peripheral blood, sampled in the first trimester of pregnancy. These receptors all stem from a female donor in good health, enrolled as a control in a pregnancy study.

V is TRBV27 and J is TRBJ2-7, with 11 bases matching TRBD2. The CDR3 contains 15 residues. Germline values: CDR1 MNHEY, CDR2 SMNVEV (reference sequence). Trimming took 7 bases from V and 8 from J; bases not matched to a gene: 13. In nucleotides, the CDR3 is TGTGCCAGCATGTTCGAACTAGCGGGAGTGAGGAAGCAGTACTTC. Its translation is CASMFELAGVRKQYF.

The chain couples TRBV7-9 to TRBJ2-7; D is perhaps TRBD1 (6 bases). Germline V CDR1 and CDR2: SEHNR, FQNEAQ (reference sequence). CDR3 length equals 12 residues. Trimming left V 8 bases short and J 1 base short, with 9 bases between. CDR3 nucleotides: TGTGCCAGCGGCCAGGGGTCCTACGAGCAGTACTTC. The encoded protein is CASGQGSYEQYF.

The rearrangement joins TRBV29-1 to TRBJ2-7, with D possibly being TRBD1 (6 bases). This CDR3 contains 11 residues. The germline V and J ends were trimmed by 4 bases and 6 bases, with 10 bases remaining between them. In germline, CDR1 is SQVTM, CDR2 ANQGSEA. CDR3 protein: CSVGTDGEQYF. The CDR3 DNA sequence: TGCAGCGTTGGGACAGACGGCGAGCAGTACTTC.

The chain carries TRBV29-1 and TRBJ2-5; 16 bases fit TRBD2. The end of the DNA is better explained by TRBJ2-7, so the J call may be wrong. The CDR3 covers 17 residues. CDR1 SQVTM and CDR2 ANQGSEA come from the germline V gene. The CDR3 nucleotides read TGCACCACTTCGGGACTAGCGGGGGGGCCGGTCGACTACGAGCAGTACTTC. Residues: CTTSGLAGGPVDYEQYF.

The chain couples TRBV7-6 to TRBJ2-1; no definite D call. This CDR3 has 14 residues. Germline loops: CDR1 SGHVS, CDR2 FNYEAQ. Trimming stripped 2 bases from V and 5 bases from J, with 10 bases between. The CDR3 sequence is CASSLSPVDNEQFF. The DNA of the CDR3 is TGTGCCAGCAGCTTATCACCAGTGGACAATGAGCAGTTCTTC. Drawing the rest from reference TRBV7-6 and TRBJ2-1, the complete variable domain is GAGVSQSPRYKVTKRGQDVALRCDPISGHVSLYWYRQALGQGPEFLTYFNYEAQQDKSGLPNDRFSAERPEGSISTLTIQRTEQRDSAMYRCASSLSPVDNEQFFGPGTRLTVL.

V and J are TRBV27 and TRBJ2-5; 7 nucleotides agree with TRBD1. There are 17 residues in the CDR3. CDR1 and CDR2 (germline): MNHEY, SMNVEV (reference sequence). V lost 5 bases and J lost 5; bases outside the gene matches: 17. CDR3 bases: TGTGCCAGCAGTCCCAGGGGGACACCCTACCTGCTGGAGACCCAGTACTTC. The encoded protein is CASSPRGTPYLLETQYF.

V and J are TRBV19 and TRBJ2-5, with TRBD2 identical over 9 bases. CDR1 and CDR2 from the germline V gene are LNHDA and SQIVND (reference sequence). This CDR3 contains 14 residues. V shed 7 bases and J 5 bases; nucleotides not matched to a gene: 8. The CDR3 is CASNAAGGRETQYF. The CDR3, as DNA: TGTGCCAGTAACGCAGCGGGAGGTCGGGAGACCCAGTACTTC.

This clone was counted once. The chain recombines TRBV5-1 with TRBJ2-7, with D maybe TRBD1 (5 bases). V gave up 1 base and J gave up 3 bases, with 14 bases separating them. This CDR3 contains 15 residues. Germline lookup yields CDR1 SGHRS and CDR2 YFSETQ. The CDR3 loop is CASSLTYGQVYEQYF. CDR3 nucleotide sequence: TGCGCCAGCAGCTTGACCTATGGACAAGTCTACGAGCAGTACTTC.

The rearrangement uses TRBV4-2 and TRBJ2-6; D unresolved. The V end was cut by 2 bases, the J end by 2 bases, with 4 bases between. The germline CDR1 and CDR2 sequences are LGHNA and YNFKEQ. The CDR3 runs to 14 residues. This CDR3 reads CASSQLPGANVLTF. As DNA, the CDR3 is TGTGCCAGCAGCCAACTCCCTGGGGCCAACGTCCTGACTTTC.

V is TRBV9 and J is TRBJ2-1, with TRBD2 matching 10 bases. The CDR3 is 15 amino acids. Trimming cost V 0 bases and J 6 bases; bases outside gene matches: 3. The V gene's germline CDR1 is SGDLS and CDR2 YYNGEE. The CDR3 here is CASSVALAGVNEQFF. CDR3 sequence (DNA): TGTGCCAGCAGCGTAGCCCTAGCGGGGGTCAATGAGCAGTTCTTC.

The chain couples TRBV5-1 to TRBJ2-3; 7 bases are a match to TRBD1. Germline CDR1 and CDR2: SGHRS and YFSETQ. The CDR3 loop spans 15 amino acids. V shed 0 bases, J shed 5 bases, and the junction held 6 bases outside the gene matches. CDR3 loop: CASSLETGPGDTQYF. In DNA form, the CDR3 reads TGCGCCAGCAGCTTGGAGACAGGGCCCGGAGATACGCAGTATTTT.

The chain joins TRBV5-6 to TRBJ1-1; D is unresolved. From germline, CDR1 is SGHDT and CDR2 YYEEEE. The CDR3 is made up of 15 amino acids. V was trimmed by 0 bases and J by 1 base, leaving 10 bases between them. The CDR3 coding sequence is TGTGCCAGCAGCTTGGCGAGTTCGGGGAACACTGAAGCTTTCTTT. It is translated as CASSLASSGNTEAFF.

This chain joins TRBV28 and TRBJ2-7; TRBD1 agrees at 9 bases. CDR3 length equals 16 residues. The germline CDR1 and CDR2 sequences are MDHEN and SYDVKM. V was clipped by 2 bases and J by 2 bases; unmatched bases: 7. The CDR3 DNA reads TGTGCCAGCAGTTTAAATCTAGGGACAGGGACCTACGAGCAGTACTTC. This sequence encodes CASSLNLGTGTYEQYF.

The CDR3, as DNA: TGTGCCATCAGCCGGGAACAGAACTATGGCTACACCTTC. This codes for CAISREQNYGYTF. The J gene is TRBJ1-2, the V gene TRBV10-3; D ambiguous. V lost 6 bases, J lost 2 bases, and 10 bases lay in between. CDR1 and CDR2 (germline): ENHRY, SYGVKD. The CDR3 spans 13 residues.

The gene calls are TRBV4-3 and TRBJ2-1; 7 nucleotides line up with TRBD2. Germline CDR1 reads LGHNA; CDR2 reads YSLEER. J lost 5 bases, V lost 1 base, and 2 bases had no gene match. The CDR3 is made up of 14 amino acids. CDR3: CASSQGEGNNEQFF. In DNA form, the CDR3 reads TGCGCCAGCAGCCAAGGGGAGGGAAACAATGAGCAGTTCTTC.

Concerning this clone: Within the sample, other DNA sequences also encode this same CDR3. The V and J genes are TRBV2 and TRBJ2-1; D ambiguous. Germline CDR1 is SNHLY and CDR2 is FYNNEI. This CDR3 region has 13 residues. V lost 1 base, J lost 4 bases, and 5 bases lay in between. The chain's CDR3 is CASSEGQYNEQFF. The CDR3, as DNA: TGTGCCAGCAGTGAAGGGCAGTACAATGAGCAGTTCTTC.